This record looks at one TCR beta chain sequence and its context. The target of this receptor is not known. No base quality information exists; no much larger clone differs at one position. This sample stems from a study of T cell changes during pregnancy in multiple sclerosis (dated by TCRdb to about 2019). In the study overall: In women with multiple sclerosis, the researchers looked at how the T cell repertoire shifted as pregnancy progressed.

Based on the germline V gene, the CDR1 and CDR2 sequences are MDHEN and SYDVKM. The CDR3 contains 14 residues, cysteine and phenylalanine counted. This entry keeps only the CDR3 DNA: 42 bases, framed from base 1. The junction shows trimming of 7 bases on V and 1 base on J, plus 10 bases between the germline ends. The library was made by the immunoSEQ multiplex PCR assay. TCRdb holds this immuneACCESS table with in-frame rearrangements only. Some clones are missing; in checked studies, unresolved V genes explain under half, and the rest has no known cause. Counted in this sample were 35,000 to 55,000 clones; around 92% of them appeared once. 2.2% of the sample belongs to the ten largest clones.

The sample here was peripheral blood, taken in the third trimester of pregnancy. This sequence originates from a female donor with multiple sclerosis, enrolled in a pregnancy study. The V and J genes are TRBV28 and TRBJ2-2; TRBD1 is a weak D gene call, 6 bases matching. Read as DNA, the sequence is TGTGCCAGCAACGGACAGATGAACACCGGGGAGCTGTTTTTT. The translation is CASNGQMNTGELFF.